The sequence of this T cell receptor beta chain was determined in a study of cytomegalovirus exposure and HLA in healthy donors. The PCR employed 60 Vbeta primers together with 13 Jbeta primers. Generated by immunoSEQ multiplex PCR, the TCRdb table keeps only in-frame clones and is missing some. The sample holds fewer than 80,000 clones; around three quarters are singletons and the top ten take over 2%. With 1 base removed from V and 0 bases from J, the gap between germline ends came to 9 bases. This CDR3 spans 15 amino acids. Germline CDR1 and CDR2: SEHNR and FQNEAQ (reference sequence). The genes are TRBV7-9 and TRBJ1-2; D is undetermined. This clonotype was sampled from a man aged 25 to 45 in good health and CMV-seronegative. The sequenced sample consisted of PBMCs. The CDR3 nucleotides are TGTGCCAGCAGCTTAGGGCTCGCCCCTAACTATGGCTACACCTTC. It translates to CASSLGLAPNYGYTF.